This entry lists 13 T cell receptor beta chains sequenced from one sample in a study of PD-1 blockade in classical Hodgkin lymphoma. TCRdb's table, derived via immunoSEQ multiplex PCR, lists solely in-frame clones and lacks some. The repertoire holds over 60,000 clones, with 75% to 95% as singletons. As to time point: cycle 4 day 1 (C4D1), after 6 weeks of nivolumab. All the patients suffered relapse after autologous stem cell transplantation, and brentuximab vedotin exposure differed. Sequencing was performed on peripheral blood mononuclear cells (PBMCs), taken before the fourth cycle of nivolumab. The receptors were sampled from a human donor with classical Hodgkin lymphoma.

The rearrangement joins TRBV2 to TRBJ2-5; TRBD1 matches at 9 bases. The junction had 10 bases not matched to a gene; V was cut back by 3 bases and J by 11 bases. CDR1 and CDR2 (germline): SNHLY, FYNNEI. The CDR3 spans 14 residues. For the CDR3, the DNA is TGTGCCAGCAGTGAGAGGACAGGGGAGAGGGAGCAGTACTTC. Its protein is CASSERTGEREQYF. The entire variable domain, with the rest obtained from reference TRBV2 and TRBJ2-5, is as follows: EPEVTQTPSHQVTQMGQEVILRCVPISNHLYFYWYRQILGQKVEFLVSFYNNEISEKSEIFDDQFSVERPDGSNFTLKIRSTKLEDSAMYFCASSERTGEREQYFGPGTRLLVL.

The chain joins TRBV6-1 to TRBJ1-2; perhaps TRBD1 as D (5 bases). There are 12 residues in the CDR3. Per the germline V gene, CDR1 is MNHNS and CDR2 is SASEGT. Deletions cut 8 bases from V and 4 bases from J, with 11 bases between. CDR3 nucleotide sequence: TGTGCCAGCCGGGGCCCCCCCTATGGCTACACCTTC. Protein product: CASRGPPYGYTF.

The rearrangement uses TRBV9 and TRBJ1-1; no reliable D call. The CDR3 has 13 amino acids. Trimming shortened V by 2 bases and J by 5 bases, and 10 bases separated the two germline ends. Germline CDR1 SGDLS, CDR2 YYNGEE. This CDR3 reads CASSVGGITEAFF. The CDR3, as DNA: TGTGCCAGCAGCGTTGGAGGGATTACTGAAGCTTTCTTT.

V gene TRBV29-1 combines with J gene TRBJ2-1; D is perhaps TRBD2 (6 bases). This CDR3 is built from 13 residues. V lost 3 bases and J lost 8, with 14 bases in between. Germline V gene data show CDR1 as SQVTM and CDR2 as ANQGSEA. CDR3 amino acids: CSVDWGVFDEQFF. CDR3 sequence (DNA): TGCAGCGTTGATTGGGGGGTGTTCGATGAGCAGTTCTTC.

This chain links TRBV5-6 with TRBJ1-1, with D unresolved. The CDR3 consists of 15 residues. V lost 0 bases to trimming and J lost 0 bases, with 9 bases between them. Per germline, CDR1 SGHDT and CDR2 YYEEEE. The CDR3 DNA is TGTGCCAGCAGCTTGGCCTACCGCATGAACACTGAAGCTTTCTTT. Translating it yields CASSLAYRMNTEAFF.

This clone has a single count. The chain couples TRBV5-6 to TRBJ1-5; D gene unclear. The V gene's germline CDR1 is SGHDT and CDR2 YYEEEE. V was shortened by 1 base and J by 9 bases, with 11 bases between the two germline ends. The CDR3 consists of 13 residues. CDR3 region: CASSLLDLGPQHF. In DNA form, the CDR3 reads TGTGCCAGCAGCTTGCTGGATTTGGGGCCCCAGCATTTT. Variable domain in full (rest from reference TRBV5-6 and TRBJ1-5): DAGVTQSPTHLIKTRGQQVTLRCSPKSGHDTVSWYQQALGQGPQFIFQYYEEEERQRGNFPDRFSGHQFPNYSSELNVNALLLGDSALYLCASSLLDLGPQHFGDGTRLSIL.

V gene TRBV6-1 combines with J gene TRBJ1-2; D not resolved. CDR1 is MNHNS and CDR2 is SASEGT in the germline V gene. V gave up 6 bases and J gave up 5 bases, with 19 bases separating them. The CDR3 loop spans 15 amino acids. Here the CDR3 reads CASRNSRPQLYGYTF. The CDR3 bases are TGTGCCAGCAGGAACTCGCGTCCCCAACTTTATGGCTACACCTTC.

This chain's CDR3 is CASSYRSGGPSEQYF. CDR3 DNA: TGTGCCAGCAGTTACCGTAGCGGGGGTCCTTCCGAGCAGTACTTC. The J gene is TRBJ2-7, the V gene TRBV6-5, with 9 bases lining up with TRBD2. CDR3 size: 15 residues. Germline assignment: CDR1 MNHEY and CDR2 SVGAGI. The trim removed 2 bases at V and 6 bases at J, leaving 8 bases unmatched.

CDR3 coding DNA: TGTGCCAGCAGTTACTCGATAATAGGGTCTAACTATGGCTACACCTTC. The encoded protein is CASSYSIIGSNYGYTF. The chain carries TRBV6-5 and TRBJ1-2, with no clear D. The CDR3 totals 16 residues. The germline V gene has CDR1 MNHEY and CDR2 SVGAGI. V shed 0 bases and J shed 0 bases, with 11 bases lying between them.

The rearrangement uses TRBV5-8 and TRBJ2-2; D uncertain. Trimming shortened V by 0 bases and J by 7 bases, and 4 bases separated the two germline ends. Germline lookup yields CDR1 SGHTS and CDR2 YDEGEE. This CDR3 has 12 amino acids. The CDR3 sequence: CASSLVFGELFF. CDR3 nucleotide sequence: TGTGCCAGCAGCTTGGTTTTCGGGGAGCTGTTTTTT.

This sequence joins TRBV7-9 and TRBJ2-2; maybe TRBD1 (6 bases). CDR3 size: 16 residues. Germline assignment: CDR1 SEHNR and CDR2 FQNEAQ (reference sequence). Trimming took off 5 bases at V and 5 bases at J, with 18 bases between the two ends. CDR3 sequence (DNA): TGTGCCAGCAGCGCCGCCGGGACAAGGCCGACCGGGGAGCTGTTTTTT. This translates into CASSAAGTRPTGELFF.

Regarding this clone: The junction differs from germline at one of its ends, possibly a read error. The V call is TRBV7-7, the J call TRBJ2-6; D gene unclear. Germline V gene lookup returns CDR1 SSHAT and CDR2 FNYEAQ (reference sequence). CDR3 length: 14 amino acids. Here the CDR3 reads CASKENSGANVLTF. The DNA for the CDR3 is TGTGCTAGCAAAGAGAACTCTGGGGCCAACGTCCTGACTTTC.

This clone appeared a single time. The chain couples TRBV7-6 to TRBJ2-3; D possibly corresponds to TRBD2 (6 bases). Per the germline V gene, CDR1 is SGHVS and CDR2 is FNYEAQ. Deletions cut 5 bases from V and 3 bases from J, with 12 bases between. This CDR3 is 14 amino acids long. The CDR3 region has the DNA TGTGCCAGCAGCCGCGCCGGGGGTACAGATACGCAGTATTTT. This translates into CASSRAGGTDTQYF.